This T cell receptor (beta chain) was sequenced for a study of cytomegalovirus exposure and HLA in healthy donors. The overall study: The study placed 70% to 90% of its approximately 360 genotyped donors in the Caucasian-associated ancestry cluster.

The PCR was carried out with 60 Vbeta primers and 13 Jbeta primers. Sequenced by immunoSEQ multiplex PCR; TCRdb stores in-frame clones only, minus some. Altogether some 150,000 clones are present, 75% to 80% being singletons, with the ten largest covering about 0.64%. Whole-study findings and limits: It was reportedly the case that the classifier diagnosed cytomegalovirus status with high specificity and sensitivity.

Turning to this clone: No antigen is known for it.

This clonotype was sampled from a male donor in good health and CMV-seronegative. The sample consisted of PBMCs.

This CDR3 is CASSPGTRGDEQFF. The DNA of the CDR3 is TGTGCCAGCAGCCCTGGGACTAGAGGGGATGAGCAGTTCTTC. This rearrangement joins TRBV14 to TRBJ2-1, with 8 bases matching TRBD2. Germline assignment: CDR1 SGHDN and CDR2 FVKESK. The V segment lost 4 bases and the J segment 8 bases; nucleotides outside the gene matches: 7. This CDR3 has 14 residues.